This TCR beta chain is from a study of human T cells and chemical hapten exposure. Study-wide context: Diphenylcyclopropenone was administered weekly to the scalp of patients throughout the approximately 24-week study.

Germline loops: CDR1 SEHNR, CDR2 FQNEAQ (reference sequence). The length of the CDR3 is 14 residues. With V trimmed by 5 bases and J by 2 bases, 3 bases remained unmatched. Study-wide findings and caveats: Controls had significantly fewer large CDR3 similarity clusters than were formed by expanded TCRs. DPC sensitization did not alter TCRs above 1 in 1000 frequency.

For this clonotype: Its target is not known.

TCRdb reprocessed the RACE reads with MiXCR, giving one entry per CDR3 protein. The sample includes some 350,000 distinct CDR3 sequences, around 7% of them seen just once. Time point defined: patch test 1, 2 weeks after DPC sensitization. Treatment defined: therapeutic diphenylcyclopropenone sensitization with weekly scalp DPC. The chain couples TRBV7-9 to TRBJ2-1; 7 nucleotides agree with TRBD1. The sequencing here drew on whole blood, taken in connection with sensitization to the hapten diphenylcyclopropenone (DPC). The receptor comes from a young woman with alopecia areata. Some clones in this sample may be carry-over from other donors' samples. The CDR3: CASSRDSPYNEQFF. CDR3 coding DNA: TGTGCCAGCAGCCGGGACAGTCCCTACAATGAGCAGTTCTTC.